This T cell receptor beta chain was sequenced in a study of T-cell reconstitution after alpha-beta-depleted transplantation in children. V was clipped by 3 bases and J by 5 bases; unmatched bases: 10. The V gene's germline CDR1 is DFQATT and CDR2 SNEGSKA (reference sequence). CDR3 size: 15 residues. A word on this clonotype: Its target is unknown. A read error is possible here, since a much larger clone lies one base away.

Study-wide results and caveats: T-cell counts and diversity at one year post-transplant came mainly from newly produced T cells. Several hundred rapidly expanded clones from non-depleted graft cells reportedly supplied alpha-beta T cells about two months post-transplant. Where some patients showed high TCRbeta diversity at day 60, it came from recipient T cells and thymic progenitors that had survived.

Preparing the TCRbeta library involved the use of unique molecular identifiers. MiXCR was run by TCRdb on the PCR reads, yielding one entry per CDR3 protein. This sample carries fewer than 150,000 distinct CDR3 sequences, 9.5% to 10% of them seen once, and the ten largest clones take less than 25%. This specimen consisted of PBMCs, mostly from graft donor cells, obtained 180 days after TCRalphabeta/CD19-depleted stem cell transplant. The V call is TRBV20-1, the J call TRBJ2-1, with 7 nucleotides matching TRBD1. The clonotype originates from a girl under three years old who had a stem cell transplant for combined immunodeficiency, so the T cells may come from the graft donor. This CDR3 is CSASQAGQVNNEQFF. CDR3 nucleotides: TGCAGTGCTAGTCAGGCTGGACAGGTGAACAATGAGCAGTTCTTC.